The 16 T cell receptor beta chains given below trace back to one sample, sequenced in a study of response to subunit inactivated influenza vaccine. One entry per CDR3 protein, called by TCRdb with MiXCR from the RT-PCR reads. The sample lists about 520,000 distinct CDR3 sequences, approximately 7.2% seen once, with around 13% in the top ten. The sample was PBMCs from blood, taken roughly 24 months after vaccination. Source of these receptors: a man aged 50 to 75 who received an inactivated influenza vaccine.

This clonotype was detected only a few times. The rearrangement uses TRBV10-3 and TRBJ2-1; the match to TRBD2 covers 15 bases. The CDR3 spans 15 residues. V trimming: 6 bases; J trimming: 7 bases; junction bases outside the gene matches: 4. The germline gives CDR1 ENHRY, CDR2 SYGVKD. The CDR3 sequence is CAIRRTSGRVNEQFF. The CDR3 nucleotides are TGTGCCATCAGACGGACTAGCGGGAGGGTGAATGAGCAGTTCTTC.

The chain uses TRBV11-2 and TRBJ2-2; 8 nucleotides agree with TRBD1. CDR3 size: 16 residues. Germline CDR1 reads SGHAT; CDR2 reads FQNNGV. With V trimmed by 1 base and J by 4 bases, 5 bases remained unmatched. The CDR3 coding sequence is TGTGCCAGCAGCTTAGGCAGGGGGCGCCTCACCGGGGAGCTGTTTTTT. Translation: CASSLGRGRLTGELFF.

The rearrangement links TRBV20-1 to TRBJ2-4; D is possibly TRBD1 or TRBD2 (6 bases each). V was shortened by 5 bases and J by 1 base, with 12 bases between the two germline ends. Germline CDR1 is DFQATT and CDR2 is SNEGSKA (reference sequence). The CDR3 extends over 14 amino acids. The CDR3 bases are TGCAGTGCTGGGGGGCGGGTGGCCAAAAACATTCAGTACTTC. Translated: CSAGGRVAKNIQYF.

V and J are TRBV9 and TRBJ2-5, with a weak D call TRBD2 (5 bases). Trimming cost V 0 bases and J 4 bases, with 13 bases left between them. The CDR3 runs to 15 residues. Germline V gives CDR1 SGDLS, CDR2 YYNGEE. The CDR3 protein is CASSVGGNTRETQYF. DNA of the CDR3: TGTGCCAGCAGCGTAGGAGGGAATACCCGAGAGACCCAGTACTTC.

This clonotype was found many times. The chain has TRBV20-1 and TRBJ1-6, with a possible D match to TRBD1 (6 bases). CDR3 length: 15 amino acids. V was clipped by 4 bases and J by 7 bases, with 17 bases between them. Germline values: CDR1 DFQATT, CDR2 SNEGSKA (reference sequence). CDR3 loop: CSANTGGAWNSPLHF. The CDR3, as DNA: TGCAGTGCTAACACGGGGGGCGCGTGGAATTCACCCCTCCACTTT.

V and J are TRBV7-8 and TRBJ2-3; 9 nucleotides align to TRBD2. CDR3 length: 16 residues. The germline V gene has CDR1 SGHVS and CDR2 FQNEAQ. The V segment lost 3 bases and the J segment 2 bases; nucleotides outside the gene matches: 6. The CDR3 here is CASSFRRGGPTDTQYF. CDR3 bases: TGTGCCAGCAGCTTTCGGCGGGGGGGCCCCACAGATACGCAGTATTTT.

The chain couples TRBV20-1 to TRBJ2-7, with a possible D match to TRBD2 (5 bases). Germline V gene lookup returns CDR1 DFQATT and CDR2 SNEGSKA (reference sequence). V was trimmed by 4 bases and J by 3 bases, leaving 13 bases between them. This CDR3 contains 13 residues. CDR3 nucleotides: TGCAGTGCTAAACCTACCGGGGACTACGAGCAGTACTTC. Protein: CSAKPTGDYEQYF.

This chain links TRBV12-3 or TRBV12-4 with TRBJ2-7; a weak D match, TRBD2 (6 bases). This CDR3 has 12 residues. Trimming took 8 bases from V and 3 from J, leaving 11 bases between them. The CDR3 loop reads CASGTRSYEQYF. The CDR3 DNA sequence: TGTGCCAGCGGGACTCGAAGCTACGAGCAGTACTTC.

The chain combines TRBV27 with TRBJ1-1, with D uncertain. Looked up from germline, CDR1 is MNHEY and CDR2 is SMNVEV (reference sequence). The length of the CDR3 is 15 residues. With 6 bases removed from V and 0 bases from J, the gap between germline ends came to 14 bases. This CDR3 reads CASRPFSLLNTEAFF. The CDR3 bases are TGTGCCAGCAGACCATTTAGTCTCCTGAACACTGAAGCTTTCTTT.

The chain employs TRBV2 and TRBJ2-2, with 12 positions matching TRBD1. Germline V gene data show CDR1 as SNHLY and CDR2 as FYNNEI. The CDR3 is 14 amino acids. J was trimmed by 13 bases and V by 6 bases; bases with no gene match: 9. As DNA, the CDR3 is TGTGCCAGCAGCCTGGGACAGGGGGCGAGAGGGCTGTTTTTT. Protein product: CASSLGQGARGLFF.

In nucleotides, the CDR3 is TGCGCCAGCAGCATGGACAGGGATGGGGAAGCTTTCTTT. This translates into CASSMDRDGEAFF. V usage is TRBV5-1 and J usage is TRBJ1-1, with 8 bases identical to TRBD1. V shed 4 bases and J 8 bases; nucleotides not matched to a gene: 7. The CDR3 loop spans 13 amino acids. The germline V gene has CDR1 SGHRS and CDR2 YFSETQ.

This clonotype was seen repeatedly, ten times or more. The chain combines TRBV29-1 with TRBJ1-1, with D hard to call. Germline assignment: CDR1 SQVTM and CDR2 ANQGSEA. V was clipped by 4 bases and J by 3 bases, with 12 bases between them. This CDR3 comprises 13 residues. Here the CDR3 DNA reads TGCAGCGTTGCGTCACGAAGCCACACTGAAGCTTTCTTT. This codes for CSVASRSHTEAFF. Using reference TRBV29-1 and TRBJ1-1 for the parts outside the CDR3, the full variable domain is SAVISQKPSRDICQRGTSLTIQCQVDSQVTMMFWYRQQPGQSLTLIATANQGSEATYESGFVIDKFPISRPNLTFSTLTVSNMSPEDSSIYLCSVASRSHTEAFFGQGTRLTVV.

This clonotype was picked up a small number of times. The chain uses TRBV5-6 and TRBJ2-7; D unclear. This CDR3 is built from 13 residues. Trimming cost V 1 base and J 5 bases, with 10 bases left between them. Germline CDR1 SGHDT, CDR2 YYEEEE. This CDR3 reads CASSLPGPHEQYF. CDR3 in DNA: TGTGCCAGCAGCTTGCCCGGACCCCACGAGCAGTACTTC.

This clonotype has more than one count but fewer than ten. This chain uses TRBV5-1 with TRBJ2-4; 9 bases are a match to TRBD1. The CDR3 length is 16 residues. J was trimmed by 6 bases and V by 4 bases; bases with no gene match: 11. Germline-derived CDR1 and CDR2 are SGHRS and YFSETQ. This CDR3 is CASSLMGPGQGNIQYF. CDR3 nucleotide sequence: TGCGCCAGCAGCCTAATGGGTCCGGGACAGGGAAACATTCAGTACTTC.

V is TRBV7-8 and J is TRBJ2-4, with a weak D call TRBD2 (5 bases). This CDR3 region has 14 residues. CDR1 is SGHVS, CDR2 FQNEAQ, per germline. Deletions cut 3 bases from V and 8 bases from J, with 14 bases between. CDR3 sequence: CASSFTRGSDIQYF. The DNA of the CDR3 is TGTGCCAGCAGCTTTACCCGCGGGTCGGACATTCAGTACTTC.

This clonotype was counted at least ten times. This chain links TRBV5-1 with TRBJ2-7; no clear D. The CDR3 runs 14 residues. Trimming stripped 0 bases from V and 3 bases from J, with 10 bases between. Germline loops: CDR1 SGHRS, CDR2 YFSETQ. Here the CDR3 DNA reads TGCGCCAGCAGCTTGGAAACCGTATTCTACGAGCAGTACTTC. Amino acid sequence: CASSLETVFYEQYF.